These 18 T cell receptor beta chains were sequenced from one sample in a study of T cells after posttransplantation cyclophosphamide. Treatment was busulfan-fludarabine conditioning, a marrow graft, and cyclophosphamide on days +3 and +4. Sequencing used immunoSEQ multiplex PCR; TCRdb keeps in-frame clones, though not all of them. The table lists about 43,000 clones, about 90% of them singletons. Sequencing was performed on PBMCs, taken 55 to 70 days after allogeneic stem cell transplant with posttransplant cyclophosphamide. Receptors were obtained from a male patient aged 55 to 69 who received an allogeneic stem cell transplant from a related donor and was CMV-positive. Some T cells may originate from the graft donor.

The chain combines TRBV29-1 with TRBJ1-2; D perhaps matches TRBD1 (6 bases). Germline V gene sequence: CDR1 SQVTM, CDR2 ANQGSEA. V was clipped by 0 bases and J by 8 bases, with 19 bases between them. The CDR3 is 15 amino acids. CDR3 in DNA: TGCAGCGTTGAAGAAGATGTCCAGGGGTTTCGCGGCTACACCTTC. Translated: CSVEEDVQGFRGYTF.

In DNA form, the CDR3 reads TGTGCCAGTAGTATAACAGGGGGTAATCCCTACGAGCAGTACTTC. It codes for CASSITGGNPYEQYF. V is TRBV19 and J is TRBJ2-7, with TRBD1 identical over 8 bases. Germline V gene lookup returns CDR1 LNHDA and CDR2 SQIVND (reference sequence). The length of the CDR3 is 15 residues. The V segment lost 2 bases and the J segment 2 bases; nucleotides outside the gene matches: 5.

V gene TRBV6-1 combines with J gene TRBJ1-2; TRBD1 matches at 8 bases. The V gene's germline CDR1 is MNHNS and CDR2 SASEGT. V was clipped by 4 bases and J by 5 bases; unmatched bases: 12. The CDR3 contains 16 residues. The CDR3 region is CASSARKSQGAYGYTF. The CDR3 DNA reads TGTGCCAGCAGTGCCCGAAAGTCCCAGGGGGCATATGGCTACACCTTC.

The chain carries TRBV2 and TRBJ2-1; 10 nucleotides line up with TRBD2. Germline CDR1 SNHLY, CDR2 FYNNEI. The V segment lost 4 bases and the J segment 3 bases; nucleotides outside the gene matches: 6. This CDR3 comprises 16 residues. The CDR3 bases are TGTGCCAGCAGTGGACCCAGCGGGGGGGTCTACAATGAGCAGTTCTTC. Protein sequence: CASSGPSGGVYNEQFF.

The chain recombines TRBV19 with TRBJ1-4; D possibly corresponds to TRBD1 (5 bases). Trimming removed 6 bases from V and 6 bases from J, with 14 bases in between. Germline values: CDR1 LNHDA, CDR2 SQIVND (reference sequence). This CDR3 is built from 14 residues. Here the CDR3 reads CASRRGEGYEKLFF. The CDR3 region has the DNA TGTGCCAGTAGACGGGGGGAAGGTTATGAAAAACTGTTTTTT.

The chain has TRBV5-1 and TRBJ2-7; weak D call: TRBD1 (6 bases). The CDR3 sequence is 13 residues long. V was trimmed by 4 bases and J by 5 bases, leaving 13 bases between them. Germline-derived CDR1 and CDR2 are SGHRS and YFSETQ. The CDR3 sequence is CASSSQGSNEQYF. The CDR3 DNA reads as TGCGCCAGCAGCAGCCAGGGGTCCAACGAGCAGTACTTC.

The V call is TRBV6-1, the J call TRBJ2-1; D might be TRBD2 (6 bases). Trimming removed 1 base from V and 5 bases from J, with 18 bases in between. Looked up from germline, CDR1 is MNHNS and CDR2 is SASEGT. CDR3 length: 17 amino acids. CDR3 bases: TGTGCCAGCAGTGAAGATGGGACTTACGGGCTGAACAATGAGCAGTTCTTC. Translation gives CASSEDGTYGLNNEQFF.

The chain has TRBV6-6 and TRBJ2-7; 7 bases map to TRBD2. V trimming: 8 bases; J trimming: 2 bases; junction bases outside the gene matches: 6. The V gene's germline CDR1 is MNHNY and CDR2 SVGAGI (reference sequence). The length of the CDR3 is 13 residues. CDR3 amino acids: CASSSSGTYEQYV. The CDR3 DNA is TGTGCCAGCTCTTCTAGCGGCACCTACGAGCAGTACGTC.

This clone occurred once. This chain links TRBV5-6 with TRBJ2-7; D may be TRBD2 (5 bases). In germline, CDR1 is SGHDT, CDR2 YYEEEE. CDR3 length: 16 amino acids. With 1 base removed from V and 4 bases from J, the gap between germline ends came to 18 bases. The CDR3 protein is CASSLTSGILYYEQYF. CDR3 nucleotide sequence: TGTGCCAGCAGCTTGACTTCCGGGATACTATATTACGAGCAGTACTTC.

V gene TRBV4-1 combines with J gene TRBJ2-1, with TRBD2 matching over 10 bases. Germline CDR1 and CDR2: MGHRA and YSYEKL. Trimming removed 4 bases from V and 7 bases from J; junction bases left unmatched: 13. CDR3 size: 17 residues. In DNA, the CDR3 is TGCGCCAGCAGCCGGATAGCGGGGGGACAACTGGGAAATGAGCAGTTCTTC. This codes for CASSRIAGGQLGNEQFF.

The chain recombines TRBV10-3 with TRBJ1-6, with TRBD1 matching 9 bases. This CDR3 comprises 15 residues. Germline trimming cut 2 bases from V and 10 bases from J; bases unmatched to any gene: 6. Germline lookup yields CDR1 ENHRY and CDR2 SYGVKD. This CDR3 reads CAISEGDRVVSPLHF. DNA of the CDR3: TGTGCCATCAGTGAGGGGGACAGGGTAGTCTCACCCCTCCACTTT.

The chain employs TRBV19 and TRBJ2-5; possible D gene TRBD1, 7 bases. The CDR3 runs 14 residues. Germline V gene data show CDR1 as LNHDA and CDR2 as SQIVND (reference sequence). Trimming stripped 4 bases from V and 1 base from J, with 10 bases between. CDR3 in DNA: TGTGCCAGTAGTAACAGGGGACTCCAAGAGACCCAGTACTTC. This encodes CASSNRGLQETQYF.

This chain connects TRBV5-4 to TRBJ2-5, with a possible D match to TRBD1 (5 bases). CDR1 is SGHNT, CDR2 YYREEE, per germline (reference sequence). This CDR3 contains 14 residues. V was clipped by 0 bases and J by 5 bases, with 11 bases between them. CDR3 amino acids: CASSLGSGFETQYF. Written as DNA, the CDR3 is TGTGCCAGCAGCTTGGGTTCAGGGTTCGAGACCCAGTACTTC. Together with reference TRBV5-4 and TRBJ2-5, the CDR3 gives the full variable domain: ETGVTQSPTHLIKTRGQQVTLRCSSQSGHNTVSWYQQALGQGPQFIFQYYREEENGRGNFPPRFSGLQFPNYSSELNVNALELDDSALYLCASSLGSGFETQYFGPGTRLLVL.

The genes are TRBV20-1 and TRBJ1-1; D uncertain. This CDR3 is built from 10 residues. Germline CDR1 reads DFQATT; CDR2 reads SNEGSKA (reference sequence). V lost 5 bases, J lost 7 bases, and 8 bases lay in between. CDR3 DNA sequence: TGCAGTGCTTCCTCGGGTGAAGCTTTCTTT. Its translation: CSASSGEAFF.

The rearrangement uses TRBV6-6 and TRBJ1-2; 7 bases are a match to TRBD1. Per the germline V gene, CDR1 is MNHNY and CDR2 is SVGAGI (reference sequence). There are 15 residues in the CDR3. The V and J ends lost 6 bases and 0 bases, in that order; junction bases with no gene match: 7. CDR3 region: CASRTGQDPNYGYTF. In DNA form, the CDR3 reads TGTGCCAGCAGAACCGGACAGGATCCTAACTATGGCTACACCTTC.

The chain is built from TRBV27 and TRBJ2-1, with 9 bases fitting TRBD1. J was trimmed by 10 bases and V by 4 bases; bases with no gene match: 2. The CDR3 covers 12 residues. The germline V gene has CDR1 MNHEY and CDR2 SMNVEV (reference sequence). CDR3 coding DNA: TGTGCCAGCAGTTGGGGACAGGGCGAGCAGTTCTTC. Translating gives CASSWGQGEQFF.

The chain joins TRBV29-1 to TRBJ2-7; 7 nucleotides line up with TRBD1. The CDR3 length is 13 residues. Germline V gene sequence: CDR1 SQVTM, CDR2 ANQGSEA. Trimming cost V 6 bases and J 3 bases; bases outside gene matches: 8. The CDR3, as DNA: TGCAGCGTCATAATTGGGACAGTCTACGAGCAGTACTTC. It translates to CSVIIGTVYEQYF.

This chain joins TRBV5-4 and TRBJ2-5; 10 bases map to TRBD2. Per germline, CDR1 SGHNT and CDR2 YYREEE (reference sequence). The CDR3 has 14 amino acids. The ends lost 4 bases at V and 2 bases at J; junction bases unmatched: 2. The CDR3 here is CASSLAGAQETQYF. CDR3 nucleotides: TGTGCCAGCAGCCTAGCGGGGGCACAAGAGACCCAGTACTTC.